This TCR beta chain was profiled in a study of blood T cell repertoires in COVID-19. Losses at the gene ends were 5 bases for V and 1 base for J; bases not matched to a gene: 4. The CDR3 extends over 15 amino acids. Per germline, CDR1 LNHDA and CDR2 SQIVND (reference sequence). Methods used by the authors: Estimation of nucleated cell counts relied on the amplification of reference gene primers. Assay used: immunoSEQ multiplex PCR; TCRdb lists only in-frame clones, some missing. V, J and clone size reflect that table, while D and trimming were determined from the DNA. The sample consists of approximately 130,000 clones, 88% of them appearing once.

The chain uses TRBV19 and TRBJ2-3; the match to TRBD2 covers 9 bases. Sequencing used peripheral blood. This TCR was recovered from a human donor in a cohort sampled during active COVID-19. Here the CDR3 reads CASSPIAGGTDTQYF. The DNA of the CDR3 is TGTGCCAGTAGTCCGATAGCGGGGGGCACAGATACGCAGTATTTT.